One and the same sample provided the 5 T cell receptor beta chains below, sequenced in a study of cytomegalovirus exposure and HLA in healthy donors. PCR employed 60 Vbeta and 13 Jbeta primers. Sequencing used immunoSEQ multiplex PCR; TCRdb keeps in-frame clones, though not all of them. The table records over 150,000 clones, around four fifths of them present only once. Material for sequencing was PBMCs. The receptor set was obtained from a woman between 50 and 59 years old in good health and CMV-seropositive.

The chain has TRBV2 and TRBJ2-7; TRBD1 might be the D (6 bases). The germline V gene has CDR1 SNHLY and CDR2 FYNNEI. The CDR3 has 12 amino acids. The ends were cut back, 7 bases at V and 4 bases at J, with 11 bases in the middle. The CDR3 loop reads CASTRDRYEQYF. CDR3 sequence (DNA): TGTGCCAGCACCCGCGACAGGTACGAGCAGTACTTC. Combining the CDR3 with reference TRBV2 and TRBJ2-7 gives the whole variable domain EPEVTQTPSHQVTQMGQEVILRCVPISNHLYFYWYRQILGQKVEFLVSFYNNEISEKSEIFDDQFSVERPDGSNFTLKIRSTKLEDSAMYFCASTRDRYEQYFGPGTRLTVT.

The rearrangement joins TRBV11-2 to TRBJ2-1; D gene ambiguous. From germline, CDR1 is SGHAT and CDR2 FQNNGV. CDR3 length: 12 residues. The germline V and J ends were trimmed by 5 bases and 9 bases, with 11 bases remaining between them. CDR3 residues: CASSLSNIEQFF. CDR3 coding DNA: TGTGCCAGCAGCCTGTCAAACATTGAGCAGTTCTTC.

The J gene is TRBJ1-1, the V gene TRBV6-1; the D is unclear. V was cut by 5 bases and J by 7 bases, with 17 bases left in between. Germline assignment: CDR1 MNHNS and CDR2 SASEGT. This CDR3 spans 14 amino acids. The chain's CDR3 is CASSQDPLGLEAFF. The DNA for the CDR3 is TGTGCCAGCAGTCAGGACCCCCTTGGACTTGAAGCTTTCTTT.

The J gene is TRBJ2-1, the V gene TRBV19; tentative D call: TRBD1 (7 bases). The CDR3 sequence is 14 residues long. Trimming stripped 6 bases from V and 8 bases from J, with 17 bases between. The V gene's germline CDR1 is LNHDA and CDR2 SQIVND (reference sequence). CDR3: CASRRQGGRHEQFF. The CDR3 bases are TGTGCCAGTAGGAGACAGGGAGGCCGACATGAGCAGTTCTTC.

This clone was detected only once. Here the CDR3 reads CASRPGSSGQYF. CDR3 coding DNA: TGTGCCAGCAGACCGGGGTCGTCCGGGCAGTACTTC. The gene calls are TRBV28 and TRBJ2-7, with D possibly being TRBD2 (5 bases). Germline assignment: CDR1 MDHEN and CDR2 SYDVKM. The ends were cut back, 6 bases at V and 9 bases at J, with 15 bases in the middle. The CDR3 consists of 12 residues.